A single sample gave rise to the 27 T cell receptor beta chains below, sequenced in a study of beta chain features in type 1 diabetes. Regarding the study as a whole: Shortening that was moderate but significant affected the TCRB CDR3s of Type 1 diabetes patients in all four CD4+ subsets.

What these receptors recognize is not known. Expressed TCRB transcripts got sequenced, as all isolated RNA was reverse transcribed. The table came from immunoSEQ multiplex PCR; TCRdb's copy has only in-frame clones and leaves some out. The table shows 300,000 to 350,000 clones, with approximately 15% occurring only once. The sequencing input was naive CD4+ T cells from blood. These receptors all stem from a woman younger than 35 with type 1 diabetes.

The chain couples TRBV25-1 to TRBJ1-1; D not resolved. The CDR3 extends over 13 amino acids. Trimming removed 8 bases at V and 6 bases at J, with 16 bases between. CDR1 is MGHDK and CDR2 is SYGVNS in the germline V gene. The CDR3 DNA reads TGTGCCAGCCGGAATGAGGTATGGGCTGAAGCTTTCTTT. Protein product: CASRNEVWAEAFF.

This clone was counted a few times. The genes are TRBV11-2 and TRBJ2-5; 8 bases are a match to TRBD2. V shed 5 bases and J 4 bases; nucleotides not matched to a gene: 6. Germline values: CDR1 SGHAT, CDR2 FQNNGV. This CDR3 spans 14 amino acids. The CDR3 sequence is CASSPGLAGETQYF. As DNA, the CDR3 is TGTGCCAGCAGCCCAGGACTAGCAGGAGAGACCCAGTACTTC.

The CDR3 sequence is CASSPQTGQTEAFF. The CDR3 DNA sequence: TGTGCCAGCAGCCCCCAGACAGGACAGACTGAAGCTTTCTTT. The chain employs TRBV9 and TRBJ1-1; weak D call: TRBD1 (6 bases). With 4 bases removed from V and 5 bases from J, the gap between germline ends came to 15 bases. The CDR3 extends over 14 amino acids. Germline lookup yields CDR1 SGDLS and CDR2 YYNGEE.

This clone was detected a few times. J is TRBJ2-3 and V is TRBV2, with a possible D match to TRBD1 (5 bases). This CDR3 region has 13 residues. The germline V and J ends were trimmed by 2 bases and 6 bases, with 9 bases remaining between them. The germline CDR1 and CDR2 sequences are SNHLY and FYNNEI. The CDR3 loop reads CASSESGLDTQYF. CDR3 nucleotide sequence: TGTGCCAGCAGTGAATCAGGGCTGGATACGCAGTATTTT.

CDR3 region: CASSVGGSLNIQYF. CDR3 DNA: TGTGCCAGCAGCGTAGGTGGCAGTTTAAACATTCAGTACTTC. This chain links TRBV9 with TRBJ2-4; no definite D call. Trimming took 0 bases from V and 6 from J, leaving 10 bases between them. The length of the CDR3 is 14 residues. CDR1 is SGDLS, CDR2 YYNGEE, per germline. Using reference TRBV9 and TRBJ2-4 for the parts outside the CDR3, the full variable domain is DSGVTQTPKHLITATGQRVTLRCSPRSGDLSVYWYQQSLDQGLQFLIQYYNGEERAKGNILERFSAQQFPDLHSELNLSSLELGDSALYFCASSVGGSLNIQYFGAGTRLSVL.

This clone occurred a few times. V usage is TRBV7-2 and J usage is TRBJ2-3, with D possibly matching TRBD1 (5 bases). V shed 6 bases and J shed 4 bases, with 14 bases lying between them. The germline CDR1 and CDR2 sequences are SGHTA and FQGNSA. The CDR3 runs 14 residues. This CDR3 reads CASRQVGLPDTQYF. CDR3 sequence (DNA): TGTGCCAGCAGACAAGTGGGGCTACCAGATACGCAGTATTTT.

The chain has TRBV5-1 and TRBJ2-1; TRBD2 agrees at 9 bases. With 1 base clipped from V and 8 bases from J, the junction kept 7 bases outside the gene matches. Germline loops: CDR1 SGHRS, CDR2 YFSETQ. This CDR3 is 15 amino acids long. The DNA for the CDR3 is TGCGCCAGCAGCTTGCCGTTAGCGGGAGTCTATGAGCAGTTCTTC. It specifies CASSLPLAGVYEQFF.

The chain employs TRBV7-9 and TRBJ1-4, with a tentative D call TRBD1 (5 bases). Germline assignment: CDR1 SEHNR and CDR2 FQNEAQ (reference sequence). V was clipped by 2 bases and J by 4 bases, with 14 bases between them. The CDR3 totals 16 residues. The CDR3 protein is CASSLQLARVNEKLFF. The CDR3 coding sequence is TGTGCCAGCAGCTTACAGTTAGCCAGGGTTAATGAAAAACTGTTTTTT.

This clone was observed a few times. The chain carries TRBV18 and TRBJ2-1, with 8 bases that match TRBD2. The CDR3 is 16 amino acids. Per germline, CDR1 KGHSH and CDR2 LQKENI. V was clipped by 0 bases and J by 5 bases; unmatched bases: 6. The CDR3 region has the DNA TGTGCCAGCTCACCACCCAACGGGAGGGCCGACAATGAGCAGTTCTTC. This codes for CASSPPNGRADNEQFF.

This clone has just a few counts. This sequence joins TRBV5-1 and TRBJ2-1; possible D gene TRBD2, 7 bases. The CDR3 spans 14 residues. V was trimmed by 5 bases and J by 6 bases, leaving 15 bases between them. Germline CDR1 is SGHRS and CDR2 is YFSETQ. In DNA, the CDR3 is TGCGCCAGCAGTTCTGGCGGGGGCATCAATGAGCAGTTCTTC. Translation gives CASSSGGGINEQFF. The variable domain in full, with the rest retrieved from reference TRBV5-1 and TRBJ2-1, is KAGVTQTPRYLIKTRGQQVTLSCSPISGHRSVSWYQQTPGQGLQFLFEYFSETQRNKGNFPGRFSGRQFSNSRSEMNVSTLELGDSALYLCASSSGGGINEQFFGPGTRLTVL.

This clone showed up just once. The rearrangement uses TRBV5-1 and TRBJ2-2; D possibly corresponds to TRBD2 (6 bases). CDR3 length: 15 amino acids. Germline V gene data show CDR1 as SGHRS and CDR2 as YFSETQ. V gave up 7 bases and J gave up 0 bases, with 13 bases separating them. DNA of the CDR3: TGCGCCAGCCGCTGGGGAGGACCGAACACCGGGGAGCTGTTTTTT. Its protein is CASRWGGPNTGELFF.

This clone has a handful of counts. V is TRBV4-2 and J is TRBJ2-1; 10 bases agree with TRBD2. The CDR3 has 16 residues. The junction had 17 bases not matched to a gene; V was cut back by 4 bases and J by 14 bases. In germline, CDR1 is LGHNA, CDR2 YNFKEQ. The CDR3 is CASSPTSGETMSGEFF. Here the CDR3 DNA reads TGTGCCAGCAGCCCAACTAGCGGGGAGACAATGAGTGGGGAGTTCTTC.

DNA of the CDR3: TGCGCCAGCAGCTTCTCTAGCAGCTACGAGCAGTACTTC. This codes for CASSFSSSYEQYF. The chain recombines TRBV5-1 with TRBJ2-7; perhaps TRBD2 as D (5 bases). The ends were cut back, 2 bases at V and 3 bases at J, with 9 bases in the middle. Germline values: CDR1 SGHRS, CDR2 YFSETQ. The CDR3 runs to 13 residues.

In this sample, this clone turned up a few times. The CDR3 region has the DNA TGTGCCAGCATCTCCGGGGGTAGCGGGAGGCCCTACAATGAGCAGTTCTTC. This sequence encodes CASISGGSGRPYNEQFF. The chain combines TRBV5-4 with TRBJ2-1; TRBD2 agrees at 10 bases. Germline V gives CDR1 SGHNT, CDR2 YYREEE (reference sequence). The CDR3 is made up of 17 amino acids. V shed 6 bases and J 2 bases; nucleotides not matched to a gene: 11.

This clone was recorded a few times. J is TRBJ2-3 and V is TRBV9; 14 positions agree with TRBD2. CDR1 and CDR2 (germline): SGDLS, YYNGEE. V was clipped by 3 bases and J by 3 bases; unmatched bases: 3. The CDR3 is 16 residues long. The CDR3 here is CASSDGTSGSTDTQYF. As DNA, the CDR3 is TGTGCCAGCAGCGACGGGACTAGCGGGAGTACAGATACGCAGTATTTT. The full variable domain, rest sourced from reference TRBV9 and TRBJ2-3, is DSGVTQTPKHLITATGQRVTLRCSPRSGDLSVYWYQQSLDQGLQFLIQYYNGEERAKGNILERFSAQQFPDLHSELNLSSLELGDSALYFCASSDGTSGSTDTQYFGPGTRLTVL.

The V gene is TRBV14, the J gene TRBJ1-1; D gene uncertain. This CDR3 is built from 13 residues. The ends were cut back, 4 bases at V and 0 bases at J, with 6 bases in the middle. Germline values: CDR1 SGHDN, CDR2 FVKESK. CDR3 sequence reads: CASSLTVNTEAFF. CDR3 nucleotide sequence: TGTGCCAGCAGCCTCACAGTGAACACTGAAGCTTTCTTT.

The rearrangement joins TRBV9 to TRBJ2-1; 7 nucleotides agree with TRBD2. The CDR3 spans 16 residues. Germline V gives CDR1 SGDLS, CDR2 YYNGEE. V lost 3 bases and J lost 0; bases outside the gene matches: 6. The CDR3 loop reads CASSAPRGSSYNEQFF. CDR3 in DNA: TGTGCCAGCAGCGCCCCTCGCGGGAGCTCCTACAATGAGCAGTTCTTC. The whole variable domain, remainder taken from reference TRBV9 and TRBJ2-1, is DSGVTQTPKHLITATGQRVTLRCSPRSGDLSVYWYQQSLDQGLQFLIQYYNGEERAKGNILERFSAQQFPDLHSELNLSSLELGDSALYFCASSAPRGSSYNEQFFGPGTRLTVL.

CDR3 region: CASSPPAGAFNEQFF. Here the CDR3 DNA reads TGTGCCAGCTCACCACCGGCGGGGGCGTTTAATGAGCAGTTCTTC. The V gene is TRBV18, the J gene TRBJ2-1; a weak D match, TRBD2 (7 bases). The CDR3 is made up of 15 amino acids. Germline assignment: CDR1 KGHSH and CDR2 LQKENI. Trimming stripped 0 bases from V and 7 bases from J, with 13 bases between.

This clone has only a few counts. This rearrangement joins TRBV18 to TRBJ2-1; D uncertain. CDR3 length: 13 residues. Germline values: CDR1 KGHSH, CDR2 LQKENI. The V gene lost 3 bases and the J gene lost 7 bases, with 10 bases spanning the gap. DNA of the CDR3: TGTGCCAGCTCACCCTCCTTAGCAAATGAGCAGTTCTTC. Translated, it gives CASSPSLANEQFF.

This clone was detected a few times. This sequence joins TRBV18 and TRBJ1-2; D gene uncertain. This CDR3 contains 14 residues. The germline gives CDR1 KGHSH, CDR2 LQKENI. V was clipped by 2 bases and J by 4 bases, with 11 bases between them. As DNA, the CDR3 is TGTGCCAGCTCACCAGGTAGACAACGCTATGGCTACACCTTC. Its translation: CASSPGRQRYGYTF.

The chain links TRBV5-1 to TRBJ2-7, with 7 bases identical to TRBD1. CDR1 is SGHRS, CDR2 YFSETQ, per germline. The trim removed 1 base at V and 1 base at J, leaving 17 bases unmatched. This CDR3 has 19 residues. The CDR3 DNA follows: TGCGCCAGCAGCTTGCTCGTAGGGGGCCTCCGGAGCTTTTCCTACGAGCAGTACGTC. Translation gives CASSLLVGGLRSFSYEQYV.

This chain joins TRBV5-4 and TRBJ1-1, with 9 bases that match TRBD1. Germline assignment: CDR1 SGHNT and CDR2 YYREEE (reference sequence). J lost 2 bases, V lost 9 bases, and 5 bases had no gene match. There are 13 residues in the CDR3. CDR3 bases: TGTGCCACCACAGGGGGCCCTAACACTGAAGCTTTCTTT. As protein: CATTGGPNTEAFF.

The chain links TRBV10-1 to TRBJ1-4; D call uncertain. Germline V gene lookup returns CDR1 WNHNN and CDR2 SYGVQD (reference sequence). This CDR3 has 13 amino acids. The ends were cut back, 0 bases at V and 11 bases at J, with 10 bases in the middle. The CDR3 sequence is CASSESASSKLFF. The CDR3 nucleotides read TGCGCCAGCAGTGAGTCTGCCTCCAGTAAACTGTTTTTT.

This clone turned up a few times. This rearrangement joins TRBV6-6 to TRBJ1-5; no firm D call. In germline, CDR1 is MNHNY, CDR2 SVGAGI (reference sequence). This CDR3 is 15 amino acids long. V was shortened by 7 bases and J by 0 bases, with 13 bases between the two germline ends. The CDR3 bases are TGTGCCAGCAACTACGGTCAGTATAGCAATCAGCCCCAGCATTTT. Protein: CASNYGQYSNQPQHF.

The V call is TRBV18, the J call TRBJ2-1; 10 nucleotides agree with TRBD2. CDR3 size: 15 residues. V was pared by 5 bases and J by 4 bases, with 5 bases of the junction left unmatched. CDR1 and CDR2 (germline): KGHSH, LQKENI. The CDR3 DNA is TGTGCCAGCTCATCTACTAGCGGGAATTACAATGAGCAGTTCTTC. It specifies CASSSTSGNYNEQFF.

The CDR3 nucleotides read TGCGCCAGCAGCCACGCCAGGACTAGCCCCGGCCTAAAGACCCAGTACTTC. Translation gives CASSHARTSPGLKTQYF. The V gene is TRBV4-1, the J gene TRBJ2-5, with 8 bases fitting TRBD2. This CDR3 region has 17 residues. Trimming at V came to 3 bases and at J to 6 bases, leaving 15 bases not matched to a gene. Germline CDR1 is MGHRA and CDR2 is YSYEKL.

In its sample, this clone was seen a few times. V gene TRBV18 combines with J gene TRBJ2-2; D gene unclear. The CDR3 has 15 amino acids. V lost 1 base, J lost 4 bases, and 10 bases lay in between. CDR1 and CDR2 (germline): KGHSH, LQKENI. CDR3 nucleotide sequence: TGTGCCAGCTCACCACAGGAGATTACCACCGGGGAGCTGTTTTTT. The encoded protein is CASSPQEITTGELFF.